The text below deals with one T cell receptor (beta chain). Its cognate antigen is unknown. A junction end diverges from the germline sequence, so it may reflect a read error. The authors ran a second PCR of about 6 to 11 cycles using a sample-barcoded 5' primer and a J-beta primer mix. Using its own MiXCR run on the 5' RACE reads, TCRdb lists one record per CDR3 protein. The repertoire consists of over 700,000 distinct CDR3 sequences, with 25% occurring once and the leading ten covering 9% to 9.5%. The data were obtained in a study of blood T cells in healthy people across ages. Study-wide results and limits: Across the age range, TCR beta diversity per million T cells fell in a roughly linear way. TCR beta diversity tracked closely with naive T cell percentage.

The germline V gene has CDR1 LNHDA and CDR2 SQIVND (reference sequence). The CDR3 sequence is 15 residues long. This sample also appeared in a second study, on T cells of mothers and their children. According to that study: Material was donated by three healthy Caucasian mothers and their six children. Per child, about 2.8 million TCR beta CDR3 reads were obtained, against over 9.5 million per mother.

The gene calls are TRBV19 and TRBJ1-5; unclear D gene. The sequence was collected from a boy aged 5-17 years in good health. The material sequenced was blood. The CDR3 loop is CASSIGEYSNQPQHF. In DNA, the CDR3 is TGTGCCAGCAGTATAGGAGAGTATAGCAATCAGCCCCAGCATTTT.